The entry below gives a single T cell receptor (beta chain) sequence along with its context. Antigen specificity is unknown. The record originates from a study of OX40 agonist ivuxolimab in advanced cancers. About the study: Participants, 65% to 85% male, averaged around 60 years of age, ranging from roughly 23 to 90.

Generated by immunoSEQ multiplex PCR, the TCRdb table keeps only in-frame clones and is missing some. The data contain over 50,000 clones, 86% of them seen just once; the ten biggest clones take up approximately 0.54%. Per the germline V gene, CDR1 is SQVTM and CDR2 is ANQGSEA. The CDR3 length is 14 residues. V lost 3 bases to trimming and J lost 2 bases; unmatched junction nucleotides: 6. The study, taken as a whole, reports: Averaged across samples, CD8+ T cells carried more expanded clones than CD4+ did.

The rearrangement joins TRBV29-1 to TRBJ2-7; 8 bases line up with TRBD1. This clonotype was obtained from an adult with an advanced solid tumor such as melanoma, head and neck, liver or kidney cancer. The starting material was CD4+ or CD8+ T cells sorted from blood, obtained in a trial of the OX40 agonist ivuxolimab. The DNA for the CDR3 is TGCAGCGTTGACGGCAGGGGGCACCCCTACGAGCAGTACTTC. Its translation: CSVDGRGHPYEQYF.